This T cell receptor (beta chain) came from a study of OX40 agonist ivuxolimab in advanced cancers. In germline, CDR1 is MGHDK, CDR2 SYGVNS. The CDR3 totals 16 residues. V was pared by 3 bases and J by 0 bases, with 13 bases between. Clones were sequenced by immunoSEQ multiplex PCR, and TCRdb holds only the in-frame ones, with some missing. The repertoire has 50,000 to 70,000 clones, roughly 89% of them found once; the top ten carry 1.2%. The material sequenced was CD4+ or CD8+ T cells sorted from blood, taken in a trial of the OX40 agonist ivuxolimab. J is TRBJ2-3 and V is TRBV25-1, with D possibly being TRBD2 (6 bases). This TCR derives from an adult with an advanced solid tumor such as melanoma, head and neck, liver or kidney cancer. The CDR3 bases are TGTGCCAGCAGTGACTCACTAGCAGCTAGCACAGATACGCAGTATTTT. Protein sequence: CASSDSLAASTDTQYF. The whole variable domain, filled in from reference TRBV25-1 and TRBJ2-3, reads EADIYQTPRYLVIGTGKKITLECSQTMGHDKMYWYQQDPGMELHLIHYSYGVNSTEKGDLSSESTVSRIRTEHFPLTLESARPSHTSQYLCASSDSLAASTDTQYFGPGTRLTVL.